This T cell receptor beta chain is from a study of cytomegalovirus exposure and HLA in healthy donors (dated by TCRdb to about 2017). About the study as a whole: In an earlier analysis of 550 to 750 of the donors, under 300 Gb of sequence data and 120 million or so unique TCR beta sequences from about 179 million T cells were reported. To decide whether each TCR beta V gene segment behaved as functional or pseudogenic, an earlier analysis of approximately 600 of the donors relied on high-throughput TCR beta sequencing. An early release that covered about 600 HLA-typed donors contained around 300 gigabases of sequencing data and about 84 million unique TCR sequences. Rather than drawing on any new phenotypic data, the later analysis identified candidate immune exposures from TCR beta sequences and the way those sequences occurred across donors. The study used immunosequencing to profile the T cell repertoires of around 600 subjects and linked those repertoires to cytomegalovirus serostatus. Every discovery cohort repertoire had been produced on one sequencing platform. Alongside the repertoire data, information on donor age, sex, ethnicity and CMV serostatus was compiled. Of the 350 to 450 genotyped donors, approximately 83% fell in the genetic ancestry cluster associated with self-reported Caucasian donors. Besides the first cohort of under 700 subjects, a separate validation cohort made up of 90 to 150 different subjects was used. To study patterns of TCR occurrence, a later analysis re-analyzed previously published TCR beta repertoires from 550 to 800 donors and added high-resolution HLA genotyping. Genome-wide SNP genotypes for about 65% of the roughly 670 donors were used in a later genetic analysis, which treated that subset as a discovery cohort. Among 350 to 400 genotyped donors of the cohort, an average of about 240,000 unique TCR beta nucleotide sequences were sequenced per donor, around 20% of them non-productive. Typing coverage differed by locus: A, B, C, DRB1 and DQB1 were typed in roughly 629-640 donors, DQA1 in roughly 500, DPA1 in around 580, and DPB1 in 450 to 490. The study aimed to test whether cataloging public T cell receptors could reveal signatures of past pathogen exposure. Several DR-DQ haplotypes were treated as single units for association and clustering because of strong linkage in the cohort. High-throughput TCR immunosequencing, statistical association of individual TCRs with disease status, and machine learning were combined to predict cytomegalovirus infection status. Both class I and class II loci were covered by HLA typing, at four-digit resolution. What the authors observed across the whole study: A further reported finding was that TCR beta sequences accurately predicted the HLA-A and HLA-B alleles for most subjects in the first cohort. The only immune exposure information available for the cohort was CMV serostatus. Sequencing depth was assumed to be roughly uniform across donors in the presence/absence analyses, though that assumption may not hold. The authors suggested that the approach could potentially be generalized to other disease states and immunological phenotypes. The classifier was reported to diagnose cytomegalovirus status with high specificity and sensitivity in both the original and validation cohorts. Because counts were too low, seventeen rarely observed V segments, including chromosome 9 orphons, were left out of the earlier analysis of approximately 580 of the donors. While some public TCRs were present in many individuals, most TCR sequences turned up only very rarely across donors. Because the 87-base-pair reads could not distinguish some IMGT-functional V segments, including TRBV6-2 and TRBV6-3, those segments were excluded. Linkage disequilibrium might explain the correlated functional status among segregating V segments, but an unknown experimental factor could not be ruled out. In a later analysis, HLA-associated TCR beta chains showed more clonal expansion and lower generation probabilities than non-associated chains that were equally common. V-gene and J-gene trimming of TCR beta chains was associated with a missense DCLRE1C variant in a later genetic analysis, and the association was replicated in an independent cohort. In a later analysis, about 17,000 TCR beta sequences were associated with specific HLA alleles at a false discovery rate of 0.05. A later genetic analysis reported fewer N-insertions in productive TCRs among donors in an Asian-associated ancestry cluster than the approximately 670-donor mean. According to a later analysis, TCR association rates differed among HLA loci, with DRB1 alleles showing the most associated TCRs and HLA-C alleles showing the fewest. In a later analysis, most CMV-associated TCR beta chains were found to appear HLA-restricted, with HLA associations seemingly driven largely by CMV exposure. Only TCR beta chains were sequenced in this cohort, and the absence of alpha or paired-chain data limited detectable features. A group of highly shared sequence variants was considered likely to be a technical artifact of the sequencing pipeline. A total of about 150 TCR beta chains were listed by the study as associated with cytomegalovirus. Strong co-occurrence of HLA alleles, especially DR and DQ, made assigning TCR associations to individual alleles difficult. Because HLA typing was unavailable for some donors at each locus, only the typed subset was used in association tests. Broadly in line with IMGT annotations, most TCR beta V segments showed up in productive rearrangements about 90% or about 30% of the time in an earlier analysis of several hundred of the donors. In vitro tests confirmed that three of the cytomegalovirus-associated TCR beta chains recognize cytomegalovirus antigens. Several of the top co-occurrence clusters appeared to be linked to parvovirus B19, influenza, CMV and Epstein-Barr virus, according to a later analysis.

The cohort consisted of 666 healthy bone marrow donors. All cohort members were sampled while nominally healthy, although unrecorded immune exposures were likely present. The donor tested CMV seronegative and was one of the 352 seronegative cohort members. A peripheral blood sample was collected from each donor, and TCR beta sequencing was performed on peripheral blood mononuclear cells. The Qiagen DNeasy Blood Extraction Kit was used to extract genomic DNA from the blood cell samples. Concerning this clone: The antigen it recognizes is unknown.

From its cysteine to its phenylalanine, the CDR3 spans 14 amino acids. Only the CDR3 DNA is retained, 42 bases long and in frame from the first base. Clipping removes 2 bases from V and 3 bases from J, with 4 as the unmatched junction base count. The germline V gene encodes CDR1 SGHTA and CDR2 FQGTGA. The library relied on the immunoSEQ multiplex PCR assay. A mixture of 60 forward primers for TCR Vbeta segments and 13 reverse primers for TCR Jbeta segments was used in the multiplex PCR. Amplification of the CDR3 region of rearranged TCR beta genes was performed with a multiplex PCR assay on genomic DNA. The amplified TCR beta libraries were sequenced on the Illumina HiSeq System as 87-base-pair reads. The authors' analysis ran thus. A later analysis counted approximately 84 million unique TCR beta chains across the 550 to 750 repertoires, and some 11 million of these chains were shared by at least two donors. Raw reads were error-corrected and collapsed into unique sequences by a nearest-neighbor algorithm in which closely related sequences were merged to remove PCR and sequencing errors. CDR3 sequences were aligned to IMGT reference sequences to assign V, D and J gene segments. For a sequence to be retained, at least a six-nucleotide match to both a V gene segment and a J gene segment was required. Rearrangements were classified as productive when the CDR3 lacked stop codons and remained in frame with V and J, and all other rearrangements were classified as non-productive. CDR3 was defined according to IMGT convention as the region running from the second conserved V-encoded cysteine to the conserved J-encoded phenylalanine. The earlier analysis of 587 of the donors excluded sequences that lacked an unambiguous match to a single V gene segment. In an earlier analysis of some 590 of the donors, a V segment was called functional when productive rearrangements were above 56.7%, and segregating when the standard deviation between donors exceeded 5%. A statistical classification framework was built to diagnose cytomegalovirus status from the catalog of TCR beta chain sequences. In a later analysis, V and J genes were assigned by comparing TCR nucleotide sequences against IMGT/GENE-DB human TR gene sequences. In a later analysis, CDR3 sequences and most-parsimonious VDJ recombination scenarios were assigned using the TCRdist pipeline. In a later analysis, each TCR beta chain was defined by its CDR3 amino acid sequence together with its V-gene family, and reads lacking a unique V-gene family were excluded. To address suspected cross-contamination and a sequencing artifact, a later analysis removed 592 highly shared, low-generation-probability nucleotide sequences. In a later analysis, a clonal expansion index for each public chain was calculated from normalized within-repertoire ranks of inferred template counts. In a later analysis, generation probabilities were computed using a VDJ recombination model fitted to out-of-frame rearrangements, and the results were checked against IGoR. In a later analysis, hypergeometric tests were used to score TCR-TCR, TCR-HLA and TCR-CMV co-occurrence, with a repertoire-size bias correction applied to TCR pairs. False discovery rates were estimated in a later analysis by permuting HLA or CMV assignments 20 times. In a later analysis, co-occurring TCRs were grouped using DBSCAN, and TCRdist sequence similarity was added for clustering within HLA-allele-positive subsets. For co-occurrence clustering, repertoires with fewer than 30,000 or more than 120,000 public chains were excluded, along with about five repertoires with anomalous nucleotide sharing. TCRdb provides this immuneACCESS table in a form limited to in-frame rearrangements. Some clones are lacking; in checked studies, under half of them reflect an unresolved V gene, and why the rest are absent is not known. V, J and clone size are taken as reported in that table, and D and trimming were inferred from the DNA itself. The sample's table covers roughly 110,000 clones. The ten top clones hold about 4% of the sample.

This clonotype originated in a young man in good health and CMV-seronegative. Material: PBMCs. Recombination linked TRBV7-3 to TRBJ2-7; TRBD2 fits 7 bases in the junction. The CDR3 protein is CASSLLREDYEQYF. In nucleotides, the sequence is TGTGCCAGCAGCTTACTTCGGGAGGACTACGAGCAGTACTTC.